The 5 T cell receptor beta chains given below trace back to one sample, sequenced in a study of OX40 agonist ivuxolimab in advanced cancers. The data were produced by immunoSEQ multiplex PCR, yet TCRdb's version contains in-frame clones alone and is incomplete. The table records about 100,000 clones, approximately 95% of them present only once. The sample was CD4+ or CD8+ T cells sorted from blood, taken in a trial of the OX40 agonist ivuxolimab. Source of these receptors: an adult with an advanced solid tumor such as melanoma, head and neck, liver or kidney cancer.

The chain combines TRBV7-3 with TRBJ1-2; TRBD1 aligns across 7 bases. J gave up 10 bases and V 5 bases, and 13 bases lay outside the gene matches. This CDR3 contains 14 residues. The germline CDR1 and CDR2 sequences are SGHTA and FQGTGA. CDR3 protein: CASSPLGGGEIYTF. The CDR3 DNA reads TGTGCCAGCAGCCCCCTAGGAGGGGGCGAGATCTACACCTTC.

J is TRBJ1-4 and V is TRBV15; D uncertain. Per germline, CDR1 LNHNV and CDR2 YYDKDF (reference sequence). Trimming shortened V by 5 bases and J by 4 bases, and 14 bases separated the two germline ends. The CDR3 extends over 15 amino acids. CDR3: CATSPQTGINEKLFF. The CDR3 DNA is TGTGCCACCAGCCCACAAACCGGGATTAATGAAAAACTGTTTTTT.

The chain recombines TRBV6-1 with TRBJ2-2; TRBD1 or TRBD2 may be the D gene (6 bases each). This CDR3 has 16 residues. V lost 2 bases, J lost 5 bases, and 15 bases lay in between. Germline V gives CDR1 MNHNS, CDR2 SASEGT. The CDR3 DNA follows: TGTGCCAGCAGTGAATGGAGGGGGGCAATTACCGGGGAGCTGTTTTTT. Amino acid sequence: CASSEWRGAITGELFF.

CDR3 bases: TGTGCCAGCAGTGAGCTGGCTGAAGCTTTCTTT. Its protein is CASSELAEAFF. The V and J genes are TRBV6-1 and TRBJ1-1; no clear D gene. This CDR3 comprises 11 residues. Trimming pared 3 bases from V and 6 bases from J, leaving 5 bases between. Germline CDR1 and CDR2: MNHNS and SASEGT.

This rearrangement joins TRBV13 to TRBJ2-3; 14 bases line up with TRBD2. The CDR3 sequence is 18 residues long. Germline trimming cut 5 bases from V and 3 bases from J; bases unmatched to any gene: 10. Germline-derived CDR1 and CDR2 are PRHDT and FYEKMQ (reference sequence). CDR3 loop: CASSLGTSGSIGTDTQYF. The CDR3 DNA is TGTGCCAGCAGCCTCGGGACTAGCGGGAGCATAGGGACAGATACGCAGTATTTT.